This entry lists 14 T cell receptor beta chains sequenced from one sample in a study of CD8+ T cells in alopecia areata. Extracted from the samples, RNA was reverse transcribed into cDNA to serve as the sequencing template. Sequencing was performed with immunoSEQ multiplex PCR; in TCRdb, only in-frame clones are kept and a portion is missing. The sample has roughly 140,000 clones, 82% seen once. As for treatment: oral pan-JAK inhibitor, 5-10 mg twice daily. The sequences come from CD8+ T cells sorted from blood, collected at week 4, from a patient treated with tofacitinib. The receptors were sampled from a human donor with alopecia areata.

The V and J genes are TRBV29-1 and TRBJ2-5; 13 bases agree with TRBD2. The J call is uncertain, as TRBJ2-7 better fits the DNA end. Germline CDR1 is SQVTM and CDR2 is ANQGSEA. This CDR3 has 13 residues. The CDR3 loop reads CSVGLAGIYEQYF. CDR3 nucleotide sequence: TGCAGCGTGGGACTAGCGGGGATCTACGAGCAGTACTTC.

The V call is TRBV7-8, the J call TRBJ1-4; D perhaps matches TRBD1 (5 bases). In germline, CDR1 is SGHVS, CDR2 FQNEAQ. There are 14 residues in the CDR3. Trimming shortened V by 5 bases and J by 8 bases, and 15 bases separated the two germline ends. The CDR3 region is CASSPRQRGEKLFF. The CDR3 nucleotides read TGTGCCAGCAGCCCACGACAGCGGGGGGAAAAACTGTTTTTT.

This chain joins TRBV25-1 and TRBJ2-1, with no clear D. The V gene's germline CDR1 is MGHDK and CDR2 SYGVNS. V was trimmed by 1 base and J by 1 base, leaving 8 bases between them. The CDR3 has 15 amino acids. CDR3 DNA: TGTGCCAGCAGTGAATTGGAGCTATCCTACAATGAGCAGTTCTTC. Amino acids: CASSELELSYNEQFF.

This chain uses TRBV30 with TRBJ2-5; 12 bases line up with TRBD2. Germline V lookup: CDR1 GTSNPN, CDR2 SVGIG (reference sequence). This CDR3 contains 15 residues. The CDR3 bases are TGTGCTTCGGGGCTAGCGGGGGGGCGAAGAGAGACCCAGTACTTC. Translation gives CASGLAGGRRETQYF. Full variable domain (missing parts from reference TRBV30 and TRBJ2-5): SQTIHQWPATLVQPVGSPLSLECTVEGTSNPNLYWYRQAAGRGLQLLFYSVGIGQISSEVPQNLSASRPQDRQFILSSKKLLLSDSGFYLCASGLAGGRRETQYFGPGTRLLVL.

The V gene is TRBV20-1, the J gene TRBJ2-4; D tentatively fits TRBD1 or TRBD2 (5 bases each). The CDR3 has 9 amino acids. Trimming cost V 5 bases and J 9 bases, with 5 bases left between them. Germline V gene lookup returns CDR1 DFQATT and CDR2 SNEGSKA (reference sequence). The CDR3 sequence is CSAGGIQYF. The CDR3 DNA reads TGCAGTGCTGGGGGCATTCAGTACTTC.

This clone was observed a single time. The chain joins TRBV27 to TRBJ2-7; 11 nucleotides agree with TRBD2. With V trimmed by 6 bases and J by 3 bases, 7 bases remained unmatched. This CDR3 region has 15 residues. Germline-derived CDR1 and CDR2 are MNHEY and SMNVEV (reference sequence). DNA for the CDR3: TGTGCCAGCAGCCAAAGACTAGCGGGGAACTACGAGCAGTACTTC. Its translation: CASSQRLAGNYEQYF.

This clone was picked up many times. The genes are TRBV7-9 and TRBJ1-3, with 8 bases matching TRBD1. The germline CDR1 and CDR2 sequences are SEHNR and FQNEAQ (reference sequence). The junction had 12 bases not matched to a gene; V was cut back by 5 bases and J by 0 bases. The CDR3 runs to 18 residues. CDR3 nucleotide sequence: TGTGCCAGCAGCGAAGAGGAGGACAGGGCCTACTCTGGAAACACCATATATTTT. Translating it yields CASSEEEDRAYSGNTIYF. The full variable domain, completed using reference TRBV7-9 and TRBJ1-3, is DTGVSQNPRHKITKRGQNVTFRCDPISEHNRLYWYRQTLGQGPEFLTYFQNEAQLEKSRLLSDRFSAERPKGSFSTLEIQRTEQGDSAMYLCASSEEEDRAYSGNTIYFGEGSWLTVV.

The chain employs TRBV4-1 and TRBJ1-2, with D possibly matching TRBD1 (5 bases). Germline CDR1 reads MGHRA; CDR2 reads YSYEKL. The CDR3 extends over 15 amino acids. Between the trimmed V and J ends, which lost 0 bases and 4 bases, there was a span of 12 bases. Here the CDR3 DNA reads TGCGCCAGCAGCCAAGAACCCCCCGACAGCTATGGCTACACCTTC. It is translated as CASSQEPPDSYGYTF.

Only a few counts were recorded for this clone. This rearrangement joins TRBV29-1 to TRBJ2-1; no reliable D call. Germline V CDR1 and CDR2: SQVTM, ANQGSEA. The CDR3 loop spans 19 amino acids. V dropped 2 bases and J dropped 0 bases, with 23 bases sitting between them. DNA of the CDR3: TGCAGCGTTGAACCCACCGTGGTAAAGGGTATTCTCTCCTACAATGAGCAGTTCTTC. It encodes CSVEPTVVKGILSYNEQFF.

The V call is TRBV6-5, the J call TRBJ1-4; 7 bases map to TRBD1. CDR1 is MNHEY, CDR2 SVGAGI, per germline. The CDR3 is 15 residues long. With 7 bases clipped from V and 6 bases from J, the junction kept 11 bases outside the gene matches. CDR3 loop: CASKTFEGTDEKLFF. The CDR3 DNA reads as TGTGCCAGCAAAACATTCGAGGGGACAGATGAAAAACTGTTTTTT.

This rearrangement joins TRBV5-6 to TRBJ2-7; the D is unclear. V was trimmed by 3 bases and J by 5 bases, leaving 12 bases between them. CDR3 size: 13 residues. Germline CDR1 is SGHDT and CDR2 is YYEEEE. The DNA for the CDR3 is TGTGCCAGCAGCTGGACGACTGGGAACGAGCAGTACTTC. It yields the protein CASSWTTGNEQYF.

The rearrangement links TRBV2 to TRBJ1-2, with a possible D match to TRBD1 (6 bases). This CDR3 has 16 residues. From germline, CDR1 is SNHLY and CDR2 FYNNEI. V was clipped by 2 bases and J by 5 bases, with 18 bases between them. The CDR3 sequence is CASSELLSQGPYGYTF. Written as DNA, the CDR3 is TGTGCCAGCAGTGAACTCCTTTCTCAGGGGCCGTATGGCTACACCTTC.

The rearrangement links TRBV7-6 to TRBJ2-3; the D gene is possibly TRBD1 (5 bases). The germline V gene has CDR1 SGHVS and CDR2 FNYEAQ. Trimming took off 3 bases at V and 2 bases at J, with 12 bases between the two ends. The CDR3 extends over 15 amino acids. CDR3 nucleotide sequence: TGTGCCAGCAGCTTTACAGGAGTCCCCACAGATACGCAGTATTTT. Residues: CASSFTGVPTDTQYF.

This chain connects TRBV25-1 to TRBJ2-3; unclear D gene. CDR3 length equals 13 residues. The V gene lost 3 bases and the J gene lost 2 bases, with 6 bases spanning the gap. The germline V gene encodes CDR1 MGHDK and CDR2 SYGVNS. CDR3 in amino acids: CASSERITDTQYF. CDR3 DNA sequence: TGTGCCAGCAGTGAGCGCATCACAGATACGCAGTATTTT.